This entry lists 8 T cell receptor beta chains sequenced from one sample in a study of blood T cell repertoires in COVID-19. Sequenced by immunoSEQ multiplex PCR; TCRdb stores in-frame clones only, minus some. The repertoire holds 250,000 to 400,000 clones, with roughly 88% as singletons. Sequenced material: peripheral blood. These receptors all come from a woman aged 30 to 39 with COVID-19, enrolled during active disease.

The chain carries TRBV20-1 and TRBJ1-1, with D possibly matching TRBD1 (5 bases). V was clipped by 6 bases and J by 3 bases, with 5 bases between them. The CDR3 loop spans 10 amino acids. Germline-derived CDR1 and CDR2 are DFQATT and SNEGSKA (reference sequence). The CDR3 protein is CSAGDTEAFF. The CDR3 nucleotides are TGCAGTGCAGGGGACACTGAAGCTTTCTTT.

The J gene is TRBJ2-3, the V gene TRBV4-3; 11 positions match TRBD2. The J segment lost 2 bases and the V segment lost 1 base, leaving 5 bases of the junction unmatched. This CDR3 region has 17 residues. Germline CDR1 and CDR2: LGHNA and YSLEER. The CDR3 region has the DNA TGCGCCAGCAGCCAAGGATGGACTAGCGGGTACACAGATACGCAGTATTTT. Its protein is CASSQGWTSGYTDTQYF.

This clone was seen just once. The V gene is TRBV5-5, the J gene TRBJ2-2; 8 nucleotides agree with TRBD1. Germline lookup yields CDR1 SGHKS and CDR2 YYEKEE (reference sequence). CDR3 length: 17 residues. V lost 6 bases, J lost 5 bases, and 15 bases stayed unmatched. CDR3 nucleotides: TGTGCCAGCAATGACCCCGGAGGACAGGGTTATACCGGGGAGCTGTTTTTT. Protein: CASNDPGGQGYTGELFF.

The gene calls are TRBV4-3 and TRBJ1-2; possible D gene TRBD1, 5 bases. CDR1 and CDR2 (germline): LGHNA, YSLEER. The CDR3 extends over 15 amino acids. V lost 2 bases and J 3 bases, leaving 13 bases between the germline ends. Written as DNA, the CDR3 is TGCGCCAGCAGCCAAATGCGCGGGGGTGACTATGGCTACACCTTC. It specifies CASSQMRGGDYGYTF.

This chain uses TRBV7-9 with TRBJ1-5; the D is unclear. CDR1 SEHNR and CDR2 FQNEAQ come from the germline V gene (reference sequence). The V gene lost 5 bases and the J gene lost 5 bases, with 7 bases spanning the gap. The CDR3 has 12 amino acids. In DNA, the CDR3 is TGTGCCAGCAGCGCCCCGGATCAGCCCCAGCATTTT. As protein: CASSAPDQPQHF.

This chain uses TRBV7-9 with TRBJ1-1, with 7 nucleotides matching TRBD1. Unmatched junction bases numbered 7, after V lost 4 bases and J lost 5 bases. In germline, CDR1 is SEHNR, CDR2 FQNEAQ (reference sequence). The CDR3 extends over 14 amino acids. Here the CDR3 reads CASSSWTGWTEAFF. For the CDR3, the DNA is TGTGCCAGCAGCTCTTGGACAGGTTGGACTGAAGCTTTCTTT.

V gene TRBV3-1 (or the pseudogene TRBV3-2) combines with J gene TRBJ1-2; 7 bases are a match to TRBD1. From germline, CDR1 is LGHDT and CDR2 YNNKEL (reference sequence). The CDR3 runs to 15 residues. The V and J ends lost 6 bases and 3 bases, in that order; junction bases with no gene match: 10. CDR3 bases: TGTGCCAGCAGGGGGGTACAGGGGCTTTACTATGGCTACACCTTC. This codes for CASRGVQGLYYGYTF.

V is TRBV4-1 and J is TRBJ1-4; 10 bases line up with TRBD1. The V segment lost 3 bases and the J segment 8 bases; nucleotides outside the gene matches: 6. Germline loops: CDR1 MGHRA, CDR2 YSYEKL. This CDR3 spans 15 amino acids. CDR3 in amino acids: CASSQSGTGEEKLFF. The CDR3, as DNA: TGCGCCAGCAGCCAGTCCGGGACAGGGGAAGAAAAACTGTTTTTT.